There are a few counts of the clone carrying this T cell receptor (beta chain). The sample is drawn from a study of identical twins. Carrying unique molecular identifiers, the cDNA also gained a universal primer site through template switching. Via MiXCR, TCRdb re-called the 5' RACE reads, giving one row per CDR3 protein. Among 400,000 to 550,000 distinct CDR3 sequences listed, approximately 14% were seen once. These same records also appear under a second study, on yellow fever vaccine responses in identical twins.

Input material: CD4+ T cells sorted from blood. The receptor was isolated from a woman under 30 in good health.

Here the CDR3 DNA reads TGTGCCAGCAGTGCCGACTCGTCGGGCACAGATACGCAGTATTTT. Its translation: CASSADSSGTDTQYF. V is TRBV2 and J is TRBJ2-3; D call uncertain. The germline CDR1 and CDR2 sequences are SNHLY and FYNNEI. The length of the CDR3 is 15 residues. Trimming stripped 4 bases from V and 1 base from J, with 12 bases between.